This entry features one TCR beta chain sequence. Unique molecular identifiers were used to barcode this TCRbeta library. TCRdb reanalysed the PCR reads using MiXCR and keeps one entry per CDR3 protein. The table shows roughly 500,000 distinct CDR3 sequences, with approximately 16% occurring only once. The source of the sample is a study of T-cell reconstitution after alpha-beta-depleted transplantation in children. Germline V gene lookup returns CDR1 MNHNS and CDR2 SASEGT. The CDR3 covers 16 residues. V lost 0 bases and J lost 5; bases outside the gene matches: 6. This clonotype was obtained from a human donor who donated a stem cell graft to a child with acute lymphoblastic leukemia. The chain combines TRBV6-1 with TRBJ2-1; 8 bases map to TRBD2. The sample was PBMCs from the stem cell graft donor, taken from the stem cell graft. The CDR3 here is CASSEAPSGSHNEQFF. The CDR3 DNA sequence: TGTGCCAGCAGTGAAGCTCCGAGCGGGAGTCACAATGAGCAGTTCTTC.